This is a list of T cell receptor beta chains from one sample in a study of T cells in Graves' hyperthyroidism and ophthalmopathy. TCRdb redid the calling of the multiplex PCR reads with MiXCR, one entry per CDR3 protein. The data contain some 770,000 distinct CDR3 sequences, roughly 17% of them singletons. Sequencing was done on a sample of blood. The source is a man between 18 and 35 years old with Graves' hyperthyroidism. Both conserved end residues are part of each CDR3. The D gene is left open where the match is weak. Size is omitted from some rows. Given values are once, few, many or a class for expanded clones.

>TRBV28|NA|TRBJ2-5|many
CASRGWDETQYF
TGTGCCAGCAGAGGCTGGGACGAGACCCAGTACTTC
>TRBV10-3|TRBD2|TRBJ2-7|NA
CAINRRGRAYEQYF
TGTGCCATCAATCGTCGCGGGAGGGCCTACGAGCAGTACTTC
>TRBV28|NA|TRBJ1-3|NA
CASSSFQGFYGNTIYF
TGTGCCAGCAGTTCCTTCCAGGGGTTCTACGGAAACACCATATATTTT
>TRBV6-1|TRBD1|TRBJ1-5|NA
CASRPWTGTSNQPQHF
TGTGCCAGCAGGCCCTGGACAGGGACGAGCAATCAGCCCCAGCATTTT
>TRBV18|TRBD1|TRBJ1-1|many
CASSPTPDRVGTEAFF
TGTGCCAGCTCACCAACCCCAGACAGGGTGGGGACTGAAGCTTTCTTT
>TRBV29-1|NA|TRBJ2-3|few
CSVELGTDTQYF
TGCAGCGTTGAATTGGGCACAGATACGCAGTATTTT
>TRBV3-1|TRBD2|TRBJ2-1|many
CASSQDWLAGGEQFF
TGTGCCAGCAGCCAAGACTGGCTAGCGGGAGGTGAGCAGTTCTTC
>TRBV28|NA|TRBJ1-4|NA
CASSPFNEKLFF
TGTGCCAGCAGCCCATTTAATGAAAAACTGTTTTTT
>TRBV7-9|TRBD2|TRBJ2-7|many
CASSLGLAGASSYEQYF
TGTGCCAGCAGCTTAGGCCTAGCGGGGGCGAGCTCCTACGAGCAGTACTTC
>TRBV28|NA|TRBJ1-5|few
CAGYTQPQHF
TGTGCCGGCTATACCCAGCCCCAGCATTTT
>TRBV3-1|TRBD2|TRBJ2-1|NA
CASSQVIGRAKGEQFF
TGTGCCAGCAGCCAAGTAATCGGGAGGGCCAAAGGTGAGCAGTTCTTC
>TRBV6-2/TRBV6-3|TRBD2|TRBJ2-1|NA
CASRLTSGDYNEQFF
TGTGCCAGCAGACTTACTAGCGGGGACTACAATGAGCAGTTCTTC
>TRBV12-3/TRBV12-4|NA|TRBJ2-7|many
CASSLRGPPYEQYF
TGTGCCAGCAGTTTGAGGGGCCCACCCTACGAGCAGTACTTC
>TRBV6-1|NA|TRBJ2-7|many
CASSPLGSYSSEQYF
TGTGCCAGCAGTCCGTTGGGCTCGTACTCCTCCGAGCAGTACTTC
>TRBV7-2|NA|TRBJ2-3|few
CASSLPGHLQYF
TGTGCCAGCAGCCTACCGGGCCACCTCCAGTATTTT
>TRBV27|NA|TRBJ2-3|few
CASRKGGLPTDTQYF
TGTGCCAGCAGAAAGGGTGGACTTCCCACGGATACGCAGTATTTT
>TRBV28|TRBD2|TRBJ2-4|few
CASSFLAGVGNIQYF
TGTGCCAGCAGTTTCTTGGCGGGAGTGGGAAACATTCAGTACTTC
>TRBV4-1|TRBD1|TRBJ1-1|NA
CASSQPGQYTEAFF
TGCGCCAGCAGCCAGCCGGGACAGTACACTGAAGCTTTCTTT
>TRBV19|NA|TRBJ1-2|few
CASSMWGSDGYTF
TGTGCCAGTAGTATGTGGGGATCGGATGGCTACACCTTC
>TRBV6-2/TRBV6-3|TRBD2|TRBJ2-1|NA
CASSYSGLGGNEQFF
TGTGCCAGCAGTTACTCAGGACTAGGAGGGAATGAGCAGTTCTTC
>TRBV11-3|TRBD2|TRBJ2-1|many
CASSSSEGGSENEQFF
TGTGCCAGCAGCTCCTCGGAGGGAGGGTCTGAGAATGAGCAGTTCTTC
>TRBV30|NA|TRBJ2-3|many
CAWSARVATDTQYF
TGTGCCTGGAGTGCCCGTGTTGCCACAGATACGCAGTATTTT
>TRBV6-5|NA|TRBJ2-7|many
CASSYNGAGEQYF
TGTGCCAGCAGTTACAACGGGGCGGGCGAGCAGTACTTC
>TRBV5-1|NA|TRBJ2-1|few
CASSLARGARYNEQFF
TGCGCCAGCAGCTTGGCCCGTGGGGCCCGCTACAATGAGCAGTTCTTC
>TRBV30|NA|TRBJ2-1|many
CAWSTRDKQFF
TGTGCCTGGAGTACCCGGGACAAGCAGTTCTTC
>TRBV9|NA|TRBJ2-3|few
CASSEDSGNTQYF
TGTGCCAGCAGCGAGGACTCGGGGAATACGCAGTATTTT
>TRBV4-3|NA|TRBJ1-4|NA
CASSHALIQTTNEKLFF
TGCGCCAGCAGCCACGCGTTGATTCAGACAACTAATGAAAAACTGTTTTTT
>TRBV5-1|NA|TRBJ2-5|many
CASSRAPDSRETQYF
TGCGCCAGCAGCCGGGCCCCCGACAGTCGAGAGACCCAGTACTTC
>TRBV6-2/TRBV6-3|TRBD2|TRBJ2-7|NA
CASSYVSTSGSLALGEQYF
TGTGCCAGCAGTTACGTATCGACTAGCGGGAGCCTAGCGTTGGGCGAGCAGTACTTC
>TRBV28|NA|TRBJ1-2|few
CASSPQTGTEGYTF
TGTGCCAGCAGCCCCCAAACAGGGACCGAAGGCTACACCTTC
>TRBV28|NA|TRBJ2-7|many
CASSSNPTGEQYF
TGTGCCAGCAGTTCCAACCCAACAGGCGAGCAGTACTTC
>TRBV2|NA|TRBJ2-3|few
CASSPGDSVTQYF
TGTGCCAGCAGTCCTGGGGACTCAGTCACGCAGTATTTT
>TRBV6-1|NA|TRBJ2-2|NA
CASSLVTTANTGELFF
TGTGCCAGCAGTCTCGTGACAACCGCGAACACCGGGGAGCTGTTTTTT
>TRBV9|NA|TRBJ2-7|NA
CASSGHGAVTDEQYF
TGTGCCAGCAGCGGTCACGGGGCTGTAACCGACGAGCAGTACTTC
>TRBV7-2|TRBD2|TRBJ2-5|few
CASSSSGLAHQETQYF
TGTGCCAGCAGCTCATCGGGACTAGCCCACCAAGAGACCCAGTACTTC
>TRBV7-8|TRBD1|TRBJ2-7|many
CASSLGRQGSRYEQYF
TGTGCCAGCAGCTTAGGCAGACAGGGGAGCCGCTACGAGCAGTACTTC
>TRBV20-1|NA|TRBJ2-2|NA
CSAEPVLNTGELFF
TGCAGTGCCGAACCAGTCCTAAACACCGGGGAGCTGTTTTTT
>TRBV28|TRBD1|TRBJ1-2|once
CASSLPGTVDYGYTF
TGTGCCAGCAGTTTACCCGGGACAGTGGACTATGGCTACACCTTC
>TRBV27|NA|TRBJ1-1|NA
CASSPEPSVAFF
TGTGCCAGCAGCCCGGAACCCTCCGTCGCTTTCTTT
>TRBV5-4|NA|TRBJ1-2|NA
CASSFVVGNYGYTF
TGTGCCAGCAGCTTTGTCGTAGGGAACTATGGCTACACCTTC
>TRBV7-2|NA|TRBJ1-6|NA
CASRPTSRGGAPLHF
TGTGCCAGCAGACCCACGAGCAGGGGCGGTGCACCCCTCCACTTT
>TRBV7-9|TRBD1|TRBJ2-3|many
CASSYPRDRVMDTQYF
TGTGCCAGCAGCTACCCACGGGACAGGGTGATGGATACGCAGTATTTT
>TRBV30|NA|TRBJ2-1|few
CAGRELTYNEQFF
TGTGCCGGGAGAGAATTAACCTACAATGAGCAGTTCTTC
>TRBV27|TRBD2|TRBJ2-1|many
CASSFLPGGPNEQFF
TGTGCCAGCAGTTTCCTACCGGGAGGGCCTAATGAGCAGTTCTTC
>TRBV9|NA|TRBJ2-7|few
CASGETLSGYEQYF
TGTGCCAGCGGCGAGACCCTCTCGGGCTACGAGCAGTACTTC
>TRBV24-1|NA|TRBJ1-2|NA
CATSDDKVGYGYTF
TGTGCCACCAGCGATGACAAGGTTGGCTATGGCTACACCTTC